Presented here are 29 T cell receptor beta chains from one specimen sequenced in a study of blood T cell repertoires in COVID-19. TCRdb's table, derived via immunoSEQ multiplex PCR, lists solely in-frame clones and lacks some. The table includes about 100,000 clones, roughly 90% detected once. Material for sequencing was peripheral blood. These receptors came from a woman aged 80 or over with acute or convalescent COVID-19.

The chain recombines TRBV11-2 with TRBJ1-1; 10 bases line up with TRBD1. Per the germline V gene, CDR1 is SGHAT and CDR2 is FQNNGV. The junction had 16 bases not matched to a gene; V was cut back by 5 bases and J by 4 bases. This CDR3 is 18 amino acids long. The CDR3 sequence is CASSPEIAGTGVFTEAFF. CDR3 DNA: TGTGCCAGCAGCCCTGAAATAGCCGGGACAGGGGTTTTCACTGAAGCTTTCTTT.

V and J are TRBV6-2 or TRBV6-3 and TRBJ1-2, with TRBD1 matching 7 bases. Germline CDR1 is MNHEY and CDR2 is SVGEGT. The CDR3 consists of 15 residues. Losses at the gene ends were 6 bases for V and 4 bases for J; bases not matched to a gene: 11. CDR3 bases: TGTGCCAGCAGCGACGAGGGGGCTTACCCCTATGGCTACACCTTC. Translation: CASSDEGAYPYGYTF.

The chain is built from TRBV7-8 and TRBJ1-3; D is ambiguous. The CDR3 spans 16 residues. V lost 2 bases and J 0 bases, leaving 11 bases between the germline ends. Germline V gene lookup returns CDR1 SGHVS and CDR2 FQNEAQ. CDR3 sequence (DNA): TGTGCCAGCAGCTTATTACCGGGATCCTCTGGAAACACCATATATTTT. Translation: CASSLLPGSSGNTIYF.

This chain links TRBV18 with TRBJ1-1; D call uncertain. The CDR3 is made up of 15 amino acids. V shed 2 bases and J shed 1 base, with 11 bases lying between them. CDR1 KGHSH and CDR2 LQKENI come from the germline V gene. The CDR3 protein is CASSPLSTPNTEAFF. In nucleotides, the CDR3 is TGTGCCAGCTCACCATTGAGCACCCCGAACACTGAAGCTTTCTTT.

CDR3 residues: CSASGAGGSGYTF. CDR3 sequence (DNA): TGCAGTGCTAGTGGCGCAGGGGGCAGTGGCTACACCTTC. This chain uses TRBV20-1 with TRBJ1-2, with 8 bases matching TRBD1. Germline-derived CDR1 and CDR2 are DFQATT and SNEGSKA (reference sequence). The CDR3 length is 13 residues. V was pared by 3 bases and J by 7 bases, with 7 bases of the junction left unmatched.

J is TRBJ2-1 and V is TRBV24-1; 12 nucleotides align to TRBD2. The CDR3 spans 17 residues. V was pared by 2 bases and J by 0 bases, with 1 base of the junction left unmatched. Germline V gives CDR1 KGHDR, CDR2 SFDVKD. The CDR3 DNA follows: TGTGCCACCAGTGATTCGGGACTAGCGGGCTCCTACAATGAGCAGTTCTTC. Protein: CATSDSGLAGSYNEQFF.

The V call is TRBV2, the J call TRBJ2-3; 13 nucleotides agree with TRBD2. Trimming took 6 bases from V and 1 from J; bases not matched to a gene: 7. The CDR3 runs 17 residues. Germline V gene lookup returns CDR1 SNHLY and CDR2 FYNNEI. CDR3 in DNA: TGTGCCAGCAGGGCCGGGACTAGCGGGGCCCGCACAGATACGCAGTATTTT. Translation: CASRAGTSGARTDTQYF.

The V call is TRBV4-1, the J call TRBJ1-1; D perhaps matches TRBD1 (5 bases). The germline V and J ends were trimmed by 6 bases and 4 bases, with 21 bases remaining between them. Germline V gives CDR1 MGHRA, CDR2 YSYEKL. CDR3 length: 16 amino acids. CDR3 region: CASRTSPALRGTEAFF. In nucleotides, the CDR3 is TGCGCCAGCAGGACGAGCCCCGCTTTAAGGGGCACTGAAGCTTTCTTT.

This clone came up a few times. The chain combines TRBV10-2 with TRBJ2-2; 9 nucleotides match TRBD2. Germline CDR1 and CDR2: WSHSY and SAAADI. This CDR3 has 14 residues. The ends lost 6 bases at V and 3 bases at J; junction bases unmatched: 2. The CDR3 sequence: CASRLAGYTGELFF. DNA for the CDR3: TGCGCCAGCAGACTAGCGGGTTACACCGGGGAGCTGTTTTTT.

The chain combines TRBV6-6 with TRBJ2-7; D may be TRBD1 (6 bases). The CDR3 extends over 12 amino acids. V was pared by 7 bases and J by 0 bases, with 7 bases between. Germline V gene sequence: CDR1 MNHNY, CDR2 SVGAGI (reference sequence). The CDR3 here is CASKDSSYEQYF. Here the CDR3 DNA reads TGTGCCAGCAAGGACAGCTCCTACGAGCAGTACTTC.

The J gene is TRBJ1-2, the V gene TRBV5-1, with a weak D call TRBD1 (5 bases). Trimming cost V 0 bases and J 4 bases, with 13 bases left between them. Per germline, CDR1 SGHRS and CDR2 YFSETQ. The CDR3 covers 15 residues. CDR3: CASSLDGGKGYGYTF. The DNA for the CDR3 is TGCGCCAGCAGCTTGGACGGGGGTAAGGGCTATGGCTACACCTTC.

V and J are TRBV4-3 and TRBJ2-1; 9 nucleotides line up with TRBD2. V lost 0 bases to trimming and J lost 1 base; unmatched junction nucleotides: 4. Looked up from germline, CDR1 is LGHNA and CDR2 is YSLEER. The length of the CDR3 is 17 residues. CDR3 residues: CASSQDRAGGSYNEQFF. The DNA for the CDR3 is TGCGCCAGCAGCCAAGATAGAGCGGGAGGTTCCTACAATGAGCAGTTCTTC.

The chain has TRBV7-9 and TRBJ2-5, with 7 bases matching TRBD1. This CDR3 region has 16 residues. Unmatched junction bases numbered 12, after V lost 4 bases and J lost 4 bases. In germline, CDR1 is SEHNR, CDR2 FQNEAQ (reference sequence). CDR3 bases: TGTGCCAGCAGCTCCACCAAAACAGGGGTCCGAGAGACCCAGTACTTC. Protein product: CASSSTKTGVRETQYF.

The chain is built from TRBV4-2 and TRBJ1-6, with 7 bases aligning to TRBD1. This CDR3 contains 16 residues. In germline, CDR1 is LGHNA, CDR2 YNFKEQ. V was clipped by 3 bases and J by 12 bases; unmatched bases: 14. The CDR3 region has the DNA TGTGCCAGCAGCCAGGAAGAGACAGGGCCCATTAGACCCCTCCACTTT. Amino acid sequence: CASSQEETGPIRPLHF.

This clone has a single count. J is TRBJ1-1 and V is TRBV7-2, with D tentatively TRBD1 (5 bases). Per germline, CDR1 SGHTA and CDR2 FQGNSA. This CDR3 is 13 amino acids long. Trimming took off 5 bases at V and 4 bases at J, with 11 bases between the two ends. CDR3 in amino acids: CASSPGLVTEAFF. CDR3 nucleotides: TGTGCCAGCAGCCCGGGACTGGTCACTGAAGCTTTCTTT. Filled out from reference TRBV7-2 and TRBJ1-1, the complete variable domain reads GAGVSQSPSNKVTEKGKDVELRCDPISGHTALYWYRQSLGQGLEFLIYFQGNSAPDKSGLPSDRFSAERTGGSVSTLTIQRTQQEDSAVYLCASSPGLVTEAFFGQGTRLTVV.

In nucleotides, the CDR3 is TGTGCCCGCCGATCGGCAGATACGCAGTATTTT. As protein: CARRSADTQYF. The chain combines TRBV2 with TRBJ2-3; D remains ambiguous. Germline V gene data show CDR1 as SNHLY and CDR2 as FYNNEI. Trimming left V 11 bases short and J 4 bases short, with 10 bases between. The CDR3 is 11 residues long.

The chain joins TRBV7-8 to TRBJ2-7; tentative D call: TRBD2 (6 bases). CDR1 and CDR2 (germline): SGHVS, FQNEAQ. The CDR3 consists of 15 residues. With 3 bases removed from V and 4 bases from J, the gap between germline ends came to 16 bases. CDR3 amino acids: CASSFGQEGNYEQYF. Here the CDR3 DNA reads TGTGCCAGCAGCTTTGGGCAGGAGGGGAATTACGAGCAGTACTTC.

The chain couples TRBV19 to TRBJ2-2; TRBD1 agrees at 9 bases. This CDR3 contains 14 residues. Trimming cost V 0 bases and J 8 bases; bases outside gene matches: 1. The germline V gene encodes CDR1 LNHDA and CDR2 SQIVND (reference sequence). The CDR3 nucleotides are TGTGCCAGTAGTATAGAGGACAGGGGAGGGGAGCTGTTTTTT. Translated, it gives CASSIEDRGGELFF.

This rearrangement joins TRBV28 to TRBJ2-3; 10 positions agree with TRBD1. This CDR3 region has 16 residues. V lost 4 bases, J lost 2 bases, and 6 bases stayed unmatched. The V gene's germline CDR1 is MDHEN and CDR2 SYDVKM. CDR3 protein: CASSSPGQGNTDTQYF. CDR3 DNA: TGTGCCAGCAGTTCCCCGGGACAGGGGAACACAGATACGCAGTATTTT.

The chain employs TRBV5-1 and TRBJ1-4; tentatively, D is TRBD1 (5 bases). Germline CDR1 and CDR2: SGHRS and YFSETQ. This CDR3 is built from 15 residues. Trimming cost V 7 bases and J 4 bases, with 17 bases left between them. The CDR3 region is CASLKRQKHNEKLFF. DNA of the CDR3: TGCGCCAGCTTGAAACGACAGAAACATAATGAAAAACTGTTTTTT.

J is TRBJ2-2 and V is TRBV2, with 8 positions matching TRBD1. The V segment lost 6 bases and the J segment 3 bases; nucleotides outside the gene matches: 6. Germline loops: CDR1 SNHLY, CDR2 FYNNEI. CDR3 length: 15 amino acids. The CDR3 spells CASRATGDYTGELFF. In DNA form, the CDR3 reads TGTGCCAGCAGGGCGACAGGGGACTACACCGGGGAGCTGTTTTTT.

CDR3 in amino acids: CASRGGGETQYF. The CDR3 DNA is TGTGCCAGCAGAGGGGGCGGGGAGACCCAGTACTTC. The J gene is TRBJ2-5, the V gene TRBV2; TRBD1 aligns across 7 bases. The junction had 3 bases not matched to a gene; V was cut back by 6 bases and J by 5 bases. This CDR3 region has 12 residues. Germline loops: CDR1 SNHLY, CDR2 FYNNEI.

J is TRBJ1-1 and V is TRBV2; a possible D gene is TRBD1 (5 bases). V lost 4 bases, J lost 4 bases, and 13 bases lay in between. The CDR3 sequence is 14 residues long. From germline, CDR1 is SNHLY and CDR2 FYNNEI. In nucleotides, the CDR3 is TGTGCCAGCAGTGGGCGGACGGGGGGCACTGAAGCTTTCTTT. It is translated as CASSGRTGGTEAFF.

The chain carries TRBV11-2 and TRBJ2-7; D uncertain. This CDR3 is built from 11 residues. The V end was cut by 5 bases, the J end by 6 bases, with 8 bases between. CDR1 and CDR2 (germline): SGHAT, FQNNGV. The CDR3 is CASSHAREQYF. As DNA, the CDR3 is TGTGCCAGCAGCCACGCGCGCGAGCAGTACTTC.

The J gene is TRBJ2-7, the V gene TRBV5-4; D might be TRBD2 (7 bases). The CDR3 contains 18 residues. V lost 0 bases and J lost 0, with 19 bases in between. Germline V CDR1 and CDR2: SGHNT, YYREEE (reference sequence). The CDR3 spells CASSLGVRGGAFSYEQYF. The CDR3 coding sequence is TGTGCCAGCAGCTTGGGGGTGCGAGGGGGGGCGTTCTCCTACGAGCAGTACTTC.

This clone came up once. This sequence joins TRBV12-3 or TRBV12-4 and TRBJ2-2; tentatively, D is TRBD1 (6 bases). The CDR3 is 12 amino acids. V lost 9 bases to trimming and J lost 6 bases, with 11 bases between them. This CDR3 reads CASLQGAGELFF. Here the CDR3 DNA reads TGTGCCAGTCTACAGGGCGCCGGGGAGCTGTTTTTT.

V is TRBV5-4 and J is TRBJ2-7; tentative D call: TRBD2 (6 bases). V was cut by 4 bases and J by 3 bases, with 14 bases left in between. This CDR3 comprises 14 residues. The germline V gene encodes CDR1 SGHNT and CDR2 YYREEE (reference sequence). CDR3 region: CASSAGSGGYEQYF. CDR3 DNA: TGTGCCAGCAGCGCTGGATCCGGGGGCTACGAGCAGTACTTC.

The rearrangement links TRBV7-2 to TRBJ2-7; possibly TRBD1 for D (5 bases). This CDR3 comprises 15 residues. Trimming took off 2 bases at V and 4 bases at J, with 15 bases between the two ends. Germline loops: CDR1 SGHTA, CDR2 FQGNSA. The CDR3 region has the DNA TGTGCCAGCAGCTTATCAGGGCAGGGTGGATACGAGCAGTACTTC. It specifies CASSLSGQGGYEQYF.

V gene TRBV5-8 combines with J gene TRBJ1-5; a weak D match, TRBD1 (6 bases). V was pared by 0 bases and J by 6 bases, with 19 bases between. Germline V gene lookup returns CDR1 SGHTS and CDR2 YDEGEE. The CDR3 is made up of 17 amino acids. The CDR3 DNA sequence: TGTGCCAGCAGCTTGGCCGTCCGGGGGGCGCCCGGTCAGCCCCAGCATTTT. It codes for CASSLAVRGAPGQPQHF.